One and the same sample provided the 10 T cell receptor beta chains below, sequenced in a study of cytomegalovirus exposure and HLA in healthy donors. Both 60 Vbeta primers and 13 Jbeta primers went into the PCR. Only in-frame clones appear in the TCRdb table, and some are missing; sequencing was by immunoSEQ multiplex PCR. Found here are around 120,000 clones, approximately 80% of them singletons; the top ten hold around 4.5%. Sequenced: PBMCs. These receptors were taken from a man between 25 and 39 years old in good health and CMV-seropositive.

Details on this clone: One end of the junction fails to match germline, which may point to a read error. The chain employs TRBV7-9 and TRBJ2-7; weak D call: TRBD2 (6 bases). The germline gives CDR1 SEHNR, CDR2 FQNEAQ (reference sequence). The CDR3 is 16 residues long. CDR3 sequence reads: CSSSLGVGTYSYEQYF. CDR3 nucleotides: TGTTCCAGCAGCTTAGGGGTCGGGACTTACTCCTACGAGCAGTACTTC.

This clone showed up just a few times. This chain links TRBV6-1 with TRBJ1-2, with D perhaps TRBD1 (6 bases). The CDR3 runs 15 residues. The V end lost 1 base, the J end lost 9 bases, and 18 bases lay between the germline ends. Germline V gene lookup returns CDR1 MNHNS and CDR2 SASEGT. This chain's CDR3 is CASSEDPTGASSYTF. The CDR3 bases are TGTGCCAGCAGTGAAGACCCGACAGGCGCTAGTAGCTACACCTTC.

This clone is termed medium-sized. The chain couples TRBV5-1 to TRBJ2-7; 7 bases fit TRBD1. The V segment lost 4 bases and the J segment 1 base; nucleotides outside the gene matches: 5. The germline V gene encodes CDR1 SGHRS and CDR2 YFSETQ. This CDR3 is built from 14 residues. CDR3 bases: TGCGCCAGCAGCCCGGGGACAGAGTCCTACGAGCAGTACTTC. Amino acids: CASSPGTESYEQYF.

This chain uses TRBV27 with TRBJ2-7; D is possibly TRBD1 (6 bases). This CDR3 is built from 13 residues. V lost 5 bases, J lost 3 bases, and 11 bases lay in between. Germline CDR1 reads MNHEY; CDR2 reads SMNVEV (reference sequence). This CDR3 reads CASSPGQFYEQYF. CDR3 coding DNA: TGTGCCAGCAGTCCCGGACAGTTCTACGAGCAGTACTTC.

The chain carries TRBV30 and TRBJ1-1; D might be TRBD1 (5 bases). Germline V gives CDR1 GTSNPN, CDR2 SVGIG (reference sequence). The V end lost 5 bases, the J end lost 0 bases, and 10 bases lay between the germline ends. This CDR3 spans 13 amino acids. CDR3 sequence reads: CAWSGRMNTEAFF. The CDR3, as DNA: TGTGCCTGGTCAGGGCGTATGAACACTGAAGCTTTCTTT.

This clone came up once. The V and J genes are TRBV2 and TRBJ2-1; 12 positions agree with TRBD2. The CDR3 has 15 residues. Germline CDR1 is SNHLY and CDR2 is FYNNEI. V was pared by 1 base and J by 8 bases, with 3 bases of the junction left unmatched. The CDR3 here is CASSEGLAGVYEQFF. The CDR3 coding sequence is TGTGCCAGCAGTGAAGGACTAGCGGGGGTCTATGAGCAGTTCTTC.

The chain carries TRBV27 and TRBJ2-1; 9 bases line up with TRBD2. CDR1 and CDR2 (germline): MNHEY, SMNVEV (reference sequence). Trimming at V came to 6 bases and at J to 0 bases, leaving 6 bases not matched to a gene. CDR3 size: 16 residues. Here the CDR3 reads CASRGLAISSYNEQFF. The CDR3 coding sequence is TGTGCCAGCAGAGGACTAGCGATCAGCTCCTACAATGAGCAGTTCTTC.

The V call is TRBV6-1, the J call TRBJ2-1, with D possibly being TRBD1 (6 bases). The germline gives CDR1 MNHNS, CDR2 SASEGT. This CDR3 is 16 amino acids long. Trimming stripped 2 bases from V and 3 bases from J, with 14 bases between. The CDR3 bases are TGTGCCAGCAGTGAATTTTCAGGGGCCAGCTACAATGAGCAGTTCTTC. Protein: CASSEFSGASYNEQFF.

This clone was recorded only once. The CDR3 DNA follows: TGTGCCAGCAGTTACTCGACTAGCGGATACTACGAGCAGTACTTC. As protein: CASSYSTSGYYEQYF. V usage is TRBV6-6 and J usage is TRBJ2-5, with TRBD2 identical over 9 bases. The J call is in doubt because the DNA end fits TRBJ2-7 better. The CDR3 length is 15 residues. Germline-derived CDR1 and CDR2 are MNHNY and SVGAGI (reference sequence).

This clone was found a few times. This rearrangement joins TRBV6-5 to TRBJ2-7; 8 positions match TRBD1. Germline values: CDR1 MNHEY, CDR2 SVGAGI. The CDR3 covers 14 residues. V gave up 6 bases and J gave up 6 bases; unmatched junction bases: 10. The CDR3 reads CASSQDRVQGEQYF. The CDR3 DNA reads TGTGCCAGCAGCCAGGACAGGGTACAGGGCGAGCAGTACTTC.